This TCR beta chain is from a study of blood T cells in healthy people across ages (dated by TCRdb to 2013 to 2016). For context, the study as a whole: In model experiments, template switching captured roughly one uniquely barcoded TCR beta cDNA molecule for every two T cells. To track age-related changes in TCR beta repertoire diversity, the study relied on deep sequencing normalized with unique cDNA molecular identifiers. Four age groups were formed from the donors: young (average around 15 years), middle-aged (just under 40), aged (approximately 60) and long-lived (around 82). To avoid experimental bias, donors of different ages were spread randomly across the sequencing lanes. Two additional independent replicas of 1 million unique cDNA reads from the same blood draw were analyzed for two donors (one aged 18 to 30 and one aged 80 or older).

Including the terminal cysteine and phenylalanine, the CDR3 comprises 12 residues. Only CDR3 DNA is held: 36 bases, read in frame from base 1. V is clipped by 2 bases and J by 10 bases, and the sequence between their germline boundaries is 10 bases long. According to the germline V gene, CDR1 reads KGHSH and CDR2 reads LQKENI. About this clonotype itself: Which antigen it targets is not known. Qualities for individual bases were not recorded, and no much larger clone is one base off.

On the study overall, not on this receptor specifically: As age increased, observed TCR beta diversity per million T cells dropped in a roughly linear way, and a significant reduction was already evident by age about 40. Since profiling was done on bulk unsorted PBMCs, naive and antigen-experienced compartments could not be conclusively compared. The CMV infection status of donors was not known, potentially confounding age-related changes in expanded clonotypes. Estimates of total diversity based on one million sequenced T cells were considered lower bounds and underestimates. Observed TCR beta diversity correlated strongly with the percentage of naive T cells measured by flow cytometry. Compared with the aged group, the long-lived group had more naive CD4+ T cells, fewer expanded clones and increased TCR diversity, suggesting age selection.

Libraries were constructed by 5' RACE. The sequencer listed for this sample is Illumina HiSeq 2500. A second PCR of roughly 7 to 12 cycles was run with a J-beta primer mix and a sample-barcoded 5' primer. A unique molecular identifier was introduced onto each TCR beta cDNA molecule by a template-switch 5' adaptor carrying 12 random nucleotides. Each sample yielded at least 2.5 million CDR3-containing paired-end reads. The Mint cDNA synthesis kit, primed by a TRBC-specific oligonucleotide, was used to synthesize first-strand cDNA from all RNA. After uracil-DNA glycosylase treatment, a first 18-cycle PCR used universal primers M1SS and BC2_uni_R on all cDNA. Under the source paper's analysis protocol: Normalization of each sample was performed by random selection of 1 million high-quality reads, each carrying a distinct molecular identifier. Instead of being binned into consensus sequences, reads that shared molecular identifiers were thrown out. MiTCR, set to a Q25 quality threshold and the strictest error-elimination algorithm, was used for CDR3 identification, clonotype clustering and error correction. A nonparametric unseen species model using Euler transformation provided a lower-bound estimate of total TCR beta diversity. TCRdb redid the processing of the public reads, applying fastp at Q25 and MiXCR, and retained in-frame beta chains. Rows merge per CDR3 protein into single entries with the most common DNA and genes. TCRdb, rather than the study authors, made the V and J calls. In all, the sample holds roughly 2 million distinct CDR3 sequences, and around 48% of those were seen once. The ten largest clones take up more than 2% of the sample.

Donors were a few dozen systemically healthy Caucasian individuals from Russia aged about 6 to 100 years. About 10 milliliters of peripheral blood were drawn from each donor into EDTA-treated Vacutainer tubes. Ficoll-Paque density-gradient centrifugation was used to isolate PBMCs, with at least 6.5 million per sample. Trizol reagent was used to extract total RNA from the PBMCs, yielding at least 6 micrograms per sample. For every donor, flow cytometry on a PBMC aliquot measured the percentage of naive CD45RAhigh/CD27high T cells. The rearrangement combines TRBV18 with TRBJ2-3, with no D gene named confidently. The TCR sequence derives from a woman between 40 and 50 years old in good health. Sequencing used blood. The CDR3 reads CASSPMRPAQYF. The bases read TGTGCCAGCTCACCAATGCGGCCCGCGCAGTATTTT.